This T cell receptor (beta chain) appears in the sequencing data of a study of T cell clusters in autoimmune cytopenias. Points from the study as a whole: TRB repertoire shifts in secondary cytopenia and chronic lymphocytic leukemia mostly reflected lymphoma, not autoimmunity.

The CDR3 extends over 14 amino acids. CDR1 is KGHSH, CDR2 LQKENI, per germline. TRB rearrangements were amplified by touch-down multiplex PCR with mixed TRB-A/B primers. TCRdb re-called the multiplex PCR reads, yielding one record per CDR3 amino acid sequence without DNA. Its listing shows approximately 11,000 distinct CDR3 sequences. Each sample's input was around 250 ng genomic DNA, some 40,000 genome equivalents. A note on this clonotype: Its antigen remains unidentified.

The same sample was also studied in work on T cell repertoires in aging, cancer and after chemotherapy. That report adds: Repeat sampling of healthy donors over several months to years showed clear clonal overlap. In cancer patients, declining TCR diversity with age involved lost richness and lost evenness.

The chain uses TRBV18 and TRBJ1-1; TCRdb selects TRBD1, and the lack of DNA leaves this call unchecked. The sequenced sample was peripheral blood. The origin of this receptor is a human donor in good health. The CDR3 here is CASSPRGGNTEAFF.